The sequence of this T cell receptor beta chain was determined in a study of response to subunit inactivated influenza vaccine. This clonotype was seen many times. Its antigen is still unknown. V lost 3 bases, J lost 5 bases, and 6 bases lay in between. The V gene's germline CDR1 is KGHSH and CDR2 LQKENI. CDR3 length: 12 amino acids. Study conclusions and caveats: Authors proposed each seasonal influenza vaccination draws in few new T cells.

TCRdb used MiXCR to reprocess the RT-PCR reads, holding one entry per CDR3 protein. The table shows about 800,000 distinct CDR3 sequences, with around 20% occurring only once. The chain combines TRBV18 with TRBJ2-3; unclear D gene. The sample here was PBMCs from blood, taken 4 to 6 days after vaccination. The TCR comes from a man in his fifties or sixties who received an inactivated influenza vaccine. The CDR3 DNA sequence: TGTGCCAGCTCACCGACCCAAGATACGCAGTATTTT. The encoded protein is CASSPTQDTQYF.